The 29 T cell receptor beta chains in this list originate from one sample, sequenced in a study of identical twins. TCRdb redid the calling of the 5' RACE reads with MiXCR, one entry per CDR3 protein. The repertoire holds 200,000 to 250,000 distinct CDR3 sequences, with approximately 7.3% as singletons. The data also belong to a second study, concerning yellow fever vaccine responses in identical twins.

Sequenced: CD8+ T cells sorted from blood. The receptors were sampled from a woman between 18 and 30 years old in good health.

This clonotype was found many times. This rearrangement joins TRBV9 to TRBJ1-4; possibly TRBD1 for D (5 bases). This CDR3 contains 15 residues. V was shortened by 4 bases and J by 8 bases, with 18 bases between the two germline ends. Looked up from germline, CDR1 is SGDLS and CDR2 is YYNGEE. CDR3 sequence: CASSLTDRHGEKLFF. DNA of the CDR3: TGTGCCAGCAGCCTAACAGACAGACATGGGGAAAAACTGTTTTTT. Full variable domain (remainder filled in from reference TRBV9 and TRBJ1-4): DSGVTQTPKHLITATGQRVTLRCSPRSGDLSVYWYQQSLDQGLQFLIQYYNGEERAKGNILERFSAQQFPDLHSELNLSSLELGDSALYFCASSLTDRHGEKLFFGSGTQLSVL.

This clonotype was recorded at least ten times. The V call is TRBV4-2, the J call TRBJ2-1; 8 bases map to TRBD2. V lost 4 bases to trimming and J lost 2 bases; unmatched junction nucleotides: 7. In germline, CDR1 is LGHNA, CDR2 YNFKEQ. This CDR3 contains 16 residues. The CDR3 loop reads CASSPTSGGAYNEQFF. DNA of the CDR3: TGTGCCAGCAGCCCAACGAGCGGGGGCGCCTACAATGAGCAGTTCTTC.

This clonotype was observed at least ten times. This CDR3 is CASSPQWTSAYYEQYF. CDR3 bases: TGTGCCAGCAGTCCCCAATGGACTAGCGCATACTACGAGCAGTACTTC. The chain joins TRBV28 to TRBJ2-7, with 9 nucleotides matching TRBD2. From germline, CDR1 is MDHEN and CDR2 SYDVKM. With V trimmed by 5 bases and J by 3 bases, 11 bases remained unmatched. The CDR3 consists of 16 residues.

This clonotype was counted between two and nine times. The CDR3 bases are TGTGCCAGCAGTTTAGGTGGCAGCCGTCAGCCCCAGCATTTT. Protein product: CASSLGGSRQPQHF. The chain joins TRBV28 to TRBJ1-5; no definite D call. This CDR3 contains 14 residues. CDR1 MDHEN and CDR2 SYDVKM come from the germline V gene. The V end lost 2 bases, the J end lost 6 bases, and 11 bases lay between the germline ends.

This clonotype was picked up many times. The chain carries TRBV24-1 and TRBJ2-5; D unresolved. CDR1 is KGHDR, CDR2 SFDVKD, per germline. Trimming took off 2 bases at V and 5 bases at J, with 8 bases between the two ends. This CDR3 region has 13 residues. This chain's CDR3 is CATSDYGVETQYF. The CDR3 region has the DNA TGTGCCACCAGTGATTATGGGGTCGAGACCCAGTACTTC.

This clonotype has a handful of counts. This chain uses TRBV6-1 with TRBJ2-3, with a tentative D call TRBD2 (6 bases). Germline V gene sequence: CDR1 MNHNS, CDR2 SASEGT. The length of the CDR3 is 15 residues. V was shortened by 5 bases and J by 2 bases, with 14 bases between the two germline ends. The CDR3 sequence is CASSLGAGLTDTQYF. For the CDR3, the DNA is TGTGCCAGCAGTCTCGGAGCGGGCCTCACAGATACGCAGTATTTT.

This clonotype was counted only a few times. The chain employs TRBV12-3 or TRBV12-4 and TRBJ2-1; unclear D gene. Trimming left V 1 base short and J 10 bases short, with 11 bases between. This CDR3 region has 13 residues. The CDR3: CASSLGLAVEQFF. DNA for the CDR3: TGTGCCAGCAGTTTAGGGTTAGCTGTGGAGCAGTTCTTC.

This clonotype turned up a few times. The J gene is TRBJ2-7, the V gene TRBV28; D may be TRBD2 (5 bases). There are 12 residues in the CDR3. Germline V gene data show CDR1 as MDHEN and CDR2 as SYDVKM. V was clipped by 5 bases and J by 3 bases, with 8 bases between them. CDR3 protein: CASSPDYYEQYV. CDR3 sequence (DNA): TGTGCCAGCAGTCCCGACTACTACGAGCAGTACGTC.

This clonotype came up a few times. This chain uses TRBV12-3 or TRBV12-4 with TRBJ2-5; unclear D gene. V lost 6 bases, J lost 5 bases, and 16 bases lay in between. The CDR3 consists of 14 residues. The CDR3 spells CASSRTVDQETQYF. DNA for the CDR3: TGTGCCAGCAGCCGAACAGTCGATCAGGAGACCCAGTACTTC.

The rearrangement joins TRBV6-4 to TRBJ2-1, with 7 bases lining up with TRBD2. V gave up 6 bases and J gave up 0 bases; unmatched junction bases: 5. Per germline, CDR1 MRHNA and CDR2 SNTAGT. This CDR3 spans 15 amino acids. CDR3 protein: CASSPRGSSYNEQFF. CDR3 nucleotides: TGTGCCAGCAGCCCCCGCGGGAGCTCCTACAATGAGCAGTTCTTC.

At least ten counts were recorded for this clonotype. The chain has TRBV3-1 and TRBJ2-1; D ambiguous. Germline loops: CDR1 LGHDT, CDR2 YNNKEL (reference sequence). V was cut by 0 bases and J by 6 bases, with 12 bases left in between. CDR3 length: 15 residues. The CDR3 is CASSQDSLLGNEQFF. The CDR3 DNA is TGTGCCAGCAGCCAAGATAGTCTACTCGGCAATGAGCAGTTCTTC.

Regarding this clonotype: The junction departs from the called germline gene at one end, perhaps through a read error. The chain joins TRBV29-1 to TRBJ1-1; maybe TRBD1 (5 bases). This CDR3 region has 13 residues. Germline V gene lookup returns CDR1 SQVTM and CDR2 ANQGSEA. The CDR3 DNA follows: TGCAGCGCTGAAGGGGACCCAGGGACTGAAGCTTTCTTT. It codes for CSAEGDPGTEAFF.

This clonotype was counted many times. The V call is TRBV7-9, the J call TRBJ2-1; 7 bases line up with TRBD2. CDR1 and CDR2 (germline): SEHNR, FQNEAQ (reference sequence). The CDR3 covers 16 residues. V dropped 4 bases and J dropped 8; count of bases not matched to a gene: 14. The CDR3 protein is CASSSPRTSGRDEQFF. CDR3 bases: TGTGCCAGCAGCTCCCCACGGACTAGTGGACGGGATGAGCAGTTCTTC. Based on the CDR3 plus reference TRBV7-9 and TRBJ2-1, the full variable domain is DTGVSQNPRHKITKRGQNVTFRCDPISEHNRLYWYRQTLGQGPEFLTYFQNEAQLEKSRLLSDRFSAERPKGSFSTLEIQRTEQGDSAMYLCASSSPRTSGRDEQFFGPGTRLTVL.

This clonotype was seen many times. The V and J genes are TRBV20-1 and TRBJ2-3; D is unclear. Between the trimmed V and J ends, which lost 8 bases and 2 bases, there was a span of 14 bases. There are 13 residues in the CDR3. Germline CDR1 reads DFQATT; CDR2 reads SNEGSKA (reference sequence). DNA of the CDR3: TGCAGTCCCCTGTCCCACAACACAGATACGCAGTATTTT. This sequence encodes CSPLSHNTDTQYF.

The rearrangement joins TRBV29-1 to TRBJ2-7, with a weak D call TRBD1 (5 bases). This CDR3 is 17 amino acids long. Trimming pared 6 bases from V and 3 bases from J, leaving 27 bases between. In germline, CDR1 is SQVTM, CDR2 ANQGSEA. The DNA for the CDR3 is TGCAGCGTCGTGGGTTTTGTAGGGGCCGCCTCAAACTACGAGCAGTACTTC. It is translated as CSVVGFVGAASNYEQYF.

A few counts support this clonotype. The chain is built from TRBV7-6 and TRBJ2-1; D unresolved. Trimming pared 5 bases from V and 9 bases from J, leaving 23 bases between. In germline, CDR1 is SGHVS, CDR2 FNYEAQ. The CDR3 has 16 residues. In DNA, the CDR3 is TGTGCCAGCAGCGAAGCCCCCCCAGGTGTGGGATTTGAGCAGTTCTTC. Translating it yields CASSEAPPGVGFEQFF.

This clonotype was observed a few times. V and J are TRBV25-1 and TRBJ2-5; 10 nucleotides agree with TRBD2. V trimming: 1 base; J trimming: 0 bases; junction bases outside the gene matches: 5. This CDR3 comprises 17 residues. The germline CDR1 and CDR2 sequences are MGHDK and SYGVNS. CDR3 DNA sequence: TGTGCCAGCAGTGAATTTGCTAGCGGGGGCGACCAAGAGACCCAGTACTTC. It is translated as CASSEFASGGDQETQYF.

This clonotype was seen at least ten times. The chain has TRBV10-3 and TRBJ2-1, with D perhaps matching TRBD2 (6 bases). The V end lost 2 bases, the J end lost 3 bases, and 8 bases lay between the germline ends. The CDR3 loop spans 14 amino acids. Germline-derived CDR1 and CDR2 are ENHRY and SYGVKD. The CDR3 DNA reads TGTGCCATCAGTGAGGGGGGACTCTACAATGAGCAGTTCTTC. Its protein product is CAISEGGLYNEQFF.

This clonotype has ten or more counts. The chain combines TRBV12-3 or TRBV12-4 with TRBJ2-2, with 11 bases that match TRBD2. The length of the CDR3 is 17 residues. V shed 7 bases, J shed 6 bases, and the junction held 13 bases outside the gene matches. The CDR3 nucleotides read TGTGCCAGCACCCTTCCTAATAGCGGGGGGGCACCCGGGGAGCTGTTTTTT. Translated, it gives CASTLPNSGGAPGELFF.

In its sample, this clonotype was seen many times. The chain uses TRBV4-1 and TRBJ2-7, with a tentative D call TRBD1 (6 bases). The CDR3 totals 13 residues. The V end was cut by 0 bases, the J end by 3 bases, with 6 bases between. Germline CDR1 reads MGHRA; CDR2 reads YSYEKL. The CDR3 loop reads CASSQDRGYEQYV. CDR3 nucleotide sequence: TGCGCCAGCAGCCAAGACAGGGGCTACGAGCAGTACGTC.

This chain uses TRBV25-1 with TRBJ2-3; the D gene is possibly TRBD1 (5 bases). The CDR3 runs 14 residues. V was cut by 7 bases and J by 5 bases, with 16 bases left in between. CDR1 MGHDK and CDR2 SYGVNS come from the germline V gene. CDR3 coding DNA: TGTGCCAGCACCCCATGGGGCCCCGGAGATACGCAGTATTTT. It encodes CASTPWGPGDTQYF.

The chain has TRBV7-9 and TRBJ2-7, with TRBD1 matching over 9 bases. This CDR3 spans 17 amino acids. Germline V gene data show CDR1 as SEHNR and CDR2 as FQNEAQ (reference sequence). The V and J ends lost 4 bases and 2 bases, in that order; junction bases with no gene match: 12. The CDR3 protein is CASSWDTGGVGPYEQYV. As DNA, the CDR3 is TGTGCCAGCAGCTGGGACACAGGGGGCGTAGGTCCCTACGAGCAGTACGTC.

This chain uses TRBV11-2 with TRBJ2-7; 11 nucleotides align to TRBD2. CDR3 length equals 13 residues. J was trimmed by 4 bases and V by 8 bases; bases with no gene match: 4. Germline lookup yields CDR1 SGHAT and CDR2 FQNNGV. The CDR3 loop is CASGLAGGYEQYV. The CDR3 DNA reads as TGTGCCAGCGGTCTAGCGGGGGGATACGAGCAGTACGTC.

There are many counts of this clonotype. This chain uses TRBV12-3 or TRBV12-4 with TRBJ2-1; 10 bases agree with TRBD1. V was clipped by 6 bases and J by 9 bases; unmatched bases: 8. This CDR3 region has 14 residues. This CDR3 reads CASSQRQGASEQFF. CDR3 bases: TGTGCCAGCAGCCAACGACAGGGGGCAAGTGAGCAGTTCTTC.

The chain recombines TRBV11-2 with TRBJ2-3, with 8 bases lining up with TRBD2. Germline V gene data show CDR1 as SGHAT and CDR2 as FQNNGV. V was pared by 1 base and J by 3 bases, with 18 bases of the junction left unmatched. This CDR3 spans 20 amino acids. CDR3 in DNA: TGTGCCAGCAGCTTAGTTCGGGGGGGCCATGAAGTCGGTTTAACAGATACGCAGTATTTT. Translated, it gives CASSLVRGGHEVGLTDTQYF.

This clonotype turned up a few times. The chain combines TRBV25-1 with TRBJ1-2; D possibly corresponds to TRBD1 (6 bases). Germline-derived CDR1 and CDR2 are MGHDK and SYGVNS. V was shortened by 2 bases and J by 7 bases, with 8 bases between the two germline ends. The CDR3 loop spans 12 amino acids. This chain's CDR3 is CASSEQGSGYTF. The CDR3, as DNA: TGTGCCAGCAGTGAACAGGGGTCTGGCTACACCTTC.

This clonotype has ten or more counts. The rearrangement joins TRBV3-1 to TRBJ2-1, with 12 bases that match TRBD2. This CDR3 has 16 residues. With 2 bases clipped from V and 7 bases from J, the junction kept 6 bases outside the gene matches. Germline V gene data show CDR1 as LGHDT and CDR2 as YNNKEL (reference sequence). The CDR3, as DNA: TGTGCCAGCAGCCAACTAGCGGGGGGGCCGAGGAATGAGCAGTTCTTC. The encoded protein is CASSQLAGGPRNEQFF.

The chain recombines TRBV25-1 with TRBJ2-3; TRBD2 matches at 9 bases. Germline values: CDR1 MGHDK, CDR2 SYGVNS. Unmatched junction bases numbered 6, after V lost 7 bases and J lost 4 bases. This CDR3 region has 14 residues. DNA for the CDR3: TGTGCCAGCAAAGCGGGGGGCGAGGCAGATACGCAGTATTTT. Encoded protein: CASKAGGEADTQYF.

This clonotype was recorded at least ten times. The gene calls are TRBV2 and TRBJ2-5, with 8 nucleotides matching TRBD2. This CDR3 comprises 14 residues. Germline V gene data show CDR1 as SNHLY and CDR2 as FYNNEI. V shed 8 bases, J shed 2 bases, and the junction held 7 bases outside the gene matches. The chain's CDR3 is CASGREGRQETQYF. CDR3 bases: TGTGCCAGCGGCCGGGAGGGCAGACAAGAGACCCAGTACTTC.